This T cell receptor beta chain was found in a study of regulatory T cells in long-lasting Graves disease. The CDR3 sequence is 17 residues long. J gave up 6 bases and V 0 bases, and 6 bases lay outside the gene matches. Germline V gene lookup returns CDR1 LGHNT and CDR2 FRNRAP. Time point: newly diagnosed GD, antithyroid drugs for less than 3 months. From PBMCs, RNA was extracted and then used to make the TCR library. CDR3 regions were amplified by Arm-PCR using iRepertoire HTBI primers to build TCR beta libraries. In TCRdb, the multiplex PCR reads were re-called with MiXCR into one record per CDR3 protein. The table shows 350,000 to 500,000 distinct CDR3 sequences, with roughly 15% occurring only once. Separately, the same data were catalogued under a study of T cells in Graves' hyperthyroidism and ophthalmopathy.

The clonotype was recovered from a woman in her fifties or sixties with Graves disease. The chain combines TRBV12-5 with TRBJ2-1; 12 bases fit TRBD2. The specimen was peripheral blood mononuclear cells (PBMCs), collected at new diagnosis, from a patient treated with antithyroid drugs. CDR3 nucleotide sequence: TGTGCTAGTGGTTTGGTACCGACTAGCGGGAGTACCAATGAGCAGTTCTTC. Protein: CASGLVPTSGSTNEQFF. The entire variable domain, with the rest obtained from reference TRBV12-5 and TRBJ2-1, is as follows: DARVTQTPRHKVTEMGQEVTMRCQPILGHNTVFWYRQTMMQGLELLAYFRNRAPLDDSGMPKDRFSAEMPDATLATLKIQPSEPRDSAVYFCASGLVPTSGSTNEQFFGPGTRLTVL.